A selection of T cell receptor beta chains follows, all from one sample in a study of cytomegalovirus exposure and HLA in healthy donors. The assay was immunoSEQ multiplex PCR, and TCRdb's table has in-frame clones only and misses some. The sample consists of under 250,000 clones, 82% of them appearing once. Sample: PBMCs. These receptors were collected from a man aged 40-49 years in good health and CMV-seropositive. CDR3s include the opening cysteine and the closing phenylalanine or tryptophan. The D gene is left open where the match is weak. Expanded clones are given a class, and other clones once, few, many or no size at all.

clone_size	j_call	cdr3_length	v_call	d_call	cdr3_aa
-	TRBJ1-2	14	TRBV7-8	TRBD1	CASSPRTGVSGYTF
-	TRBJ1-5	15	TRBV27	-	CASSTGSYSNQPQHF
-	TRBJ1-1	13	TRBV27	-	CASGGRVHAEAFF
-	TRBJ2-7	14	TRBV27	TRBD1	CASSQWTGGYEQYF
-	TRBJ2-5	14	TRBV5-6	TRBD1	CATSSTGAQETQYF
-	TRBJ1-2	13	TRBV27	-	CASSLRANEGYTF
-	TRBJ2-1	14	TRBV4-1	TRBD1	CASAKGDSTNEQFF
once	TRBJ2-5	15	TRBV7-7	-	CASSPAWGASETQYF
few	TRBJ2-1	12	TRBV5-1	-	CASSLSANEQFF
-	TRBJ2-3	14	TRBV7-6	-	CASSLAGNTDTQYF
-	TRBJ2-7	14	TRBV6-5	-	CASSYSVKGVEQYF
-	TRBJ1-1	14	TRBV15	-	CATSRGGAWGEAFF
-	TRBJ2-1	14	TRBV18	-	CASSRDRLNNEQFF
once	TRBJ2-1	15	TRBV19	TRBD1	CASRDPGTGHNEQFF
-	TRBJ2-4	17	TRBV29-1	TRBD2	CSVCPTSGKLAKNIQYF
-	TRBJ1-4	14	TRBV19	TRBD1	CAGSNRGGNEKLFF
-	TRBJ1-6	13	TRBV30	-	CAWRDTHNSPLHF
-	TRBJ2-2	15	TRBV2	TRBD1	CASKQQGARTGELFF
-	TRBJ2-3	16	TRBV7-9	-	CASSPPGTSLRNTQYF
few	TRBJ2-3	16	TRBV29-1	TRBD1	CSVEVRRGPRTDTQYF
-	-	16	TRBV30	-	CAWSVLALGAGYEQYF
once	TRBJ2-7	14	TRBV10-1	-	CAIDPDSFSYEQYF
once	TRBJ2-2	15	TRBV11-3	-	CASSLSAGNTGELFF
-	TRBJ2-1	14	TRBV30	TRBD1	CAWSGQGGINEQFF
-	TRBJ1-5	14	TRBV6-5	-	CASTKQGLSQPQHF
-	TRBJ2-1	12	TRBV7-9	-	CASSLAGGKQFF
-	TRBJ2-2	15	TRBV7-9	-	CASNLEDSITGELFF
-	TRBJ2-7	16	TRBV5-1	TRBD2	CASSFGFGTSGREQYF
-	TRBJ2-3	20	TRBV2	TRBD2	CASSEPGRLAGGLGTDTQYF
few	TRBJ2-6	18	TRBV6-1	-	CASSGSLAGGTGANVLTF
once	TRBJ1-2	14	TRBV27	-	CASSLLGSNYGYTF
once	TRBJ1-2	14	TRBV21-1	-	CASSTSCTNYGYTF
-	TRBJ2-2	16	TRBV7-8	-	CASSLDSGVNTGELFF
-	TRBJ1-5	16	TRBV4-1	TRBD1	CASSQDGTGGAQPQHF
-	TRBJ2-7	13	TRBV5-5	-	CASSLSSTYEQYF
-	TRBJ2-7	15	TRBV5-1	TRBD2	CASRTTSGSLYEQYF
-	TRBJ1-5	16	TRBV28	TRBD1	CASSLWDRIKGQPQHF
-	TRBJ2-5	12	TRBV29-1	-	CSVVSGGGTQYF
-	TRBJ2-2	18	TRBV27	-	CASSTGTGPAGATGELFF
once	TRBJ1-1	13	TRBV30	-	CAWSVGGLSEAFF
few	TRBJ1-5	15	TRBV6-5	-	CASSKQGLGNQPQHF
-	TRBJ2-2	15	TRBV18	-	CASSPPPGSTGELFF
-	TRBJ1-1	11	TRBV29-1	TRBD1	CSVITGVGAFF
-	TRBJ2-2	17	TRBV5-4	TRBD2	CATLVASGPTATGELFF
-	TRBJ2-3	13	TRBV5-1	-	CASSGFSTDTQYF
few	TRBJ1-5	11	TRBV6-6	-	CASRGNQPQHF
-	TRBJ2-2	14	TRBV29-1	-	CSVDRGLNTGELFF
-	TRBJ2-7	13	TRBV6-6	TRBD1	CASSSQGEYEQYF
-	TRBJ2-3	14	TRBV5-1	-	CASSLDSSSGAQYF
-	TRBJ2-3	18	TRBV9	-	CASSVPPGTAELGDTQYF
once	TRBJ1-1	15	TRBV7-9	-	CASSKGDRMNTEAFF
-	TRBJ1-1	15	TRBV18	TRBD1	CASSPGRDRFIEAFF
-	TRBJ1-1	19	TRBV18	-	CASSLRPGHVGSVNTEAFF
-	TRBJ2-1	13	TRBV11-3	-	CASSLPLLNEQFF
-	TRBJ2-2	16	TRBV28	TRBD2	CASSFGGSMNTGELFF
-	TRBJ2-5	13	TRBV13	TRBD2	CASSLVGEREQYF
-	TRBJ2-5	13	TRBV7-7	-	CASSPARGETQYF
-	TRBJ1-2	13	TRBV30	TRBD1	CAWSRTGVHGYTF
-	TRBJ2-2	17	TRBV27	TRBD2	CASSLLAGGGNTGELFF